This T cell receptor beta chain originates from a study of OX40 agonist ivuxolimab in advanced cancers. Overall study context: Melanoma, hepatocellular carcinoma, head and neck or renal cell cancer occurred in dose-escalation patients.

Whole-study results and caveats: Clonal expansion was seen in CD4+ and CD8+ blood T cells by week 6 at 0.1 to 3.0 mg/kg.

The protocol was immunoSEQ multiplex PCR, while the TCRdb copy is restricted to in-frame clones and leaves out a portion. The sample carries roughly 77,000 clones, around 83% recorded once. This clone was detected only once. Its antigen is currently unknown. Trimming removed 4 bases from V and 1 base from J, with 11 bases in between. This CDR3 is built from 16 residues. In germline, CDR1 is SGHTA, CDR2 FQGNSA. This receptor was taken from an adult with an advanced solid tumor such as melanoma, head and neck, liver or kidney cancer. The source was CD4+ or CD8+ T cells sorted from blood, collected in a trial of the OX40 agonist ivuxolimab. The rearrangement uses TRBV7-2 and TRBJ2-6, with D possibly TRBD2 on 6 matching bases. CDR3 bases: TGTGCCAGCAGCTGGGCCGGGGGATCTGGGGCCAACGTCCTGACTTTC. Amino acids: CASSWAGGSGANVLTF.